The present entry profiles one T cell receptor (beta chain) with its context. V was shortened by 3 bases and J by 6 bases, with 8 bases between the two germline ends. This CDR3 region has 12 residues. This sample is part of a study of CD8 T cells in Susac syndrome. It was with random hexamers that about 0.45 to 1 ug RNA was reverse transcribed. TCRdb fed the immunoSEQ multiplex PCR reads into MiXCR, producing one record per CDR3 protein. The sample lists 100,000 to 150,000 distinct CDR3 sequences, 75% to 90% occurring once. V is TRBV12-3 or TRBV12-4 and J is TRBJ1-1; D gene uncertain. The sample consisted of CD8+ T cells from PBMCs. The receptor was derived from a human donor with multiple sclerosis. CDR3 DNA: TGTGCCAGCAGTTTTGTCAGTTCTGAAGCTTTCTTT. It specifies CASSFVSSEAFF.